The 11 T cell receptor beta chains presented below share a single source sample, sequenced in a study of blood T cell repertoires in COVID-19. The protocol was immunoSEQ multiplex PCR, while the TCRdb copy is restricted to in-frame clones and leaves out a portion. The sample lists around 150,000 clones; 92% were seen once. Sequences were obtained from peripheral blood. Receptors were obtained from a man under 40 with COVID-19, enrolled during active disease.

The chain couples TRBV28 to TRBJ2-7; 7 bases are a match to TRBD1. Trimming at V came to 6 bases and at J to 8 bases, leaving 28 bases not matched to a gene. The germline V gene encodes CDR1 MDHEN and CDR2 SYDVKM. There are 19 residues in the CDR3. The CDR3 protein is CASSVGGKQQDSPPTKQYF. As DNA, the CDR3 is TGTGCCAGCAGCGTAGGGGGCAAACAGCAGGATTCACCTCCTACGAAGCAGTACTTC. Full variable domain (remainder filled in from reference TRBV28 and TRBJ2-7): DVKVTQSSRYLVKRTGEKVFLECVQDMDHENMFWYRQDPGLGLRLIYFSYDVKMKEKGDIPEGYSVSREKKERFSLILESASTNQTSMYLCASSVGGKQQDSPPTKQYFGPGTRLTVT.

In regard to this clone: The same CDR3 arises from other DNA sequences in this sample as well. The rearrangement joins TRBV27 to TRBJ2-7; 8 bases fit TRBD2. The J segment lost 3 bases and the V segment lost 3 bases, leaving 4 bases of the junction unmatched. Germline values: CDR1 MNHEY, CDR2 SMNVEV (reference sequence). The CDR3 spans 14 residues. The chain's CDR3 is CASSFSGTFYEQYF. CDR3 coding DNA: TGTGCCAGCAGTTTTAGCGGGACCTTCTACGAGCAGTACTTC.

The chain recombines TRBV2 with TRBJ2-3; 9 nucleotides align to TRBD2. The CDR3 has 15 residues. The J segment lost 1 base and the V segment lost 9 bases, leaving 8 bases of the junction unmatched. Germline V gene sequence: CDR1 SNHLY, CDR2 FYNNEI. The CDR3 DNA follows: TGTGCCAGTGAAACGGCTAGCGGGGGCACAGATACGCAGTATTTT. Translated, it gives CASETASGGTDTQYF.

This chain connects TRBV6-2 or TRBV6-3 to TRBJ1-1; D unresolved. Germline V CDR1 and CDR2: MNHEY, SVGEGT. Trimming left V 6 bases short and J 1 base short, with 15 bases between. This CDR3 has 15 amino acids. This CDR3 reads CASSPGGFENTEAFF. Written as DNA, the CDR3 is TGTGCCAGCAGCCCCGGCGGGTTTGAGAACACTGAAGCTTTCTTT.

The chain uses TRBV6-5 and TRBJ2-2, with TRBD1 identical over 9 bases. Germline V gene sequence: CDR1 MNHEY, CDR2 SVGAGI. The junction had 8 bases not matched to a gene; V was cut back by 6 bases and J by 6 bases. There are 15 residues in the CDR3. The CDR3 bases are TGTGCCAGCAGCTTCGGGACAGGGTGGGCCGGGGAGCTGTTTTTT. Translation gives CASSFGTGWAGELFF.

This clone was observed a single time. The chain couples TRBV7-2 to TRBJ1-5, with TRBD1 matching over 7 bases. This CDR3 spans 14 amino acids. The J segment lost 7 bases and the V segment lost 4 bases, leaving 7 bases of the junction unmatched. The germline V gene encodes CDR1 SGHTA and CDR2 FQGNSA. The CDR3 region is CASSYQGGAQPQHF. The CDR3 bases are TGTGCCAGCAGCTATCAGGGGGGAGCCCAGCCCCAGCATTTT.

This rearrangement joins TRBV4-3 to TRBJ2-2, with 7 nucleotides matching TRBD2. J lost 2 bases, V lost 0 bases, and 6 bases had no gene match. CDR1 is LGHNA, CDR2 YSLEER, per germline. The CDR3 loop spans 17 amino acids. CDR3 amino acids: CASSQDSASGNTGELFF. In DNA, the CDR3 is TGCGCCAGCAGCCAAGATTCCGCTAGCGGTAACACCGGGGAGCTGTTTTTT.

The V gene is TRBV27, the J gene TRBJ1-1; a weak D match, TRBD1 (6 bases). The CDR3 totals 16 residues. Per germline, CDR1 MNHEY and CDR2 SMNVEV (reference sequence). V was pared by 4 bases and J by 4 bases, with 19 bases between. CDR3 sequence: CASSWGTGLVATEAFF. In DNA form, the CDR3 reads TGTGCCAGCAGTTGGGGTACAGGGCTGGTTGCCACTGAAGCTTTCTTT.

J is TRBJ2-3 and V is TRBV27; D perhaps matches TRBD2 (6 bases). V was pared by 4 bases and J by 10 bases, with 15 bases between. Germline V gene data show CDR1 as MNHEY and CDR2 as SMNVEV (reference sequence). The CDR3 runs 13 residues. CDR3 nucleotide sequence: TGTGCCAGCAGTTACTACAGCGGGTTGGCGCAGTATTTT. Translation gives CASSYYSGLAQYF.

V is TRBV9 and J is TRBJ1-1; D call uncertain. The germline gives CDR1 SGDLS, CDR2 YYNGEE. V shed 0 bases and J shed 5 bases, with 8 bases lying between them. The CDR3 is 13 amino acids. This CDR3 reads CASSVASRTEAFF. DNA of the CDR3: TGTGCCAGCAGCGTAGCGTCGCGAACTGAAGCTTTCTTT. Based on the CDR3 plus reference TRBV9 and TRBJ1-1, the full variable domain is DSGVTQTPKHLITATGQRVTLRCSPRSGDLSVYWYQQSLDQGLQFLIQYYNGEERAKGNILERFSAQQFPDLHSELNLSSLELGDSALYFCASSVASRTEAFFGQGTRLTVV.

This clone turned up a few times. Other DNA sequences in the same sample also yield this CDR3. The chain has TRBV19 and TRBJ2-3; tentative D call: TRBD1 (6 bases). The V end was cut by 2 bases, the J end by 5 bases, with 8 bases between. The germline gives CDR1 LNHDA, CDR2 SQIVND (reference sequence). The CDR3 extends over 13 amino acids. CDR3 coding DNA: TGTGCCAGTAGTATACAGGGGATAGATACGCAGTATTTT. Protein product: CASSIQGIDTQYF.